These T cell receptor beta chains were read from a single sample in a study of T cells after yellow fever vaccination. From the 5' RACE reads, TCRdb called clonotypes with MiXCR, one entry per CDR3 protein. The data contain some 560,000 distinct CDR3 sequences, less than 20% of them singletons. The sequenced sample was PBMCs, obtained 15 days after the yellow fever booster vaccination. The origin of the receptors is a young man who received the YFV17D yellow fever vaccine. Both conserved end residues are part of each CDR3. Each record gives: J gene, D gene, V gene, CDR3 length, clone size, CDR3 DNA, CDR3 protein. D genes are given only for firm matches. The size field is filled for only some rows; it gives once, few, many or a size class.

TRBJ2-5	.	TRBV5-4	11	.	TGTGCCAGCAGCTTGGGAGAGGGCCAGTACTTC	CASSLGEGQYF
TRBJ1-1	.	TRBV14	16	many	TGTGCCAGCAGCCAACTCCCACCACGCCAGAACACTGAAGCTTTCTTT	CASSQLPPRQNTEAFF
TRBJ2-5	.	TRBV29-1	11	once	TGCAGCGTTGACGCTGCAGAGACCCAGTACTTC	CSVDAAETQYF
TRBJ1-1	.	TRBV6-5	12	many	TGTGCCAGCAGACAACAGGGCACTGAAGCTTTCTTT	CASRQQGTEAFF
TRBJ1-4	.	TRBV5-1	15	.	TGCGCTAGCAGCTTGGAGTGGGGCCGAGGTGAAAAACTGTTTTTT	CASSLEWGRGEKLFF
TRBJ2-3	.	TRBV6-2/TRBV6-3	13	few	TGTGCCAGCAGTTACTGGGAGTCAGATACGCAGTATTTT	CASSYWESDTQYF
TRBJ2-3	.	TRBV20-1	13	few	TGCAGTGCCCCATCGCCGGGAGTCGATACGCAGTATTTT	CSAPSPGVDTQYF
TRBJ2-3	TRBD2	TRBV7-6	19	.	TGTGCCAGCAGCTTAACCCCGGCTCCAGGACTAGGGAGCCCAGATACGCAGTATTTT	CASSLTPAPGLGSPDTQYF
TRBJ2-2	.	TRBV9	13	.	TGTGCCAGCAGCGTTCGCGGAGACCGGGAGCTGTTTTTT	CASSVRGDRELFF
TRBJ2-1	TRBD2	TRBV29-1	15	few	TGCAGCGTAAGGGAGCTAGCGGGAGGAAACAATGAGCAGTTCTTC	CSVRELAGGNNEQFF
TRBJ2-5	.	TRBV6-2/TRBV6-3	14	.	TGTGCCAGCAGCCCCTCGGTGGGGCAAGAGACCCAGTACTTC	CASSPSVGQETQYF
TRBJ1-1	.	TRBV9	13	.	TGTGCCAGCAGCGTAGATCCGCGCGGGGAAGCTTTCTTT	CASSVDPRGEAFF
TRBJ1-5	TRBD1	TRBV29-1	12	.	TGCAGCGTGGGACAGGGACGACAGCCCCAGCATTTT	CSVGQGRQPQHF
TRBJ1-5	.	TRBV7-2	15	.	TGTGCCAGCAGCTTAATGGTGAGAGATTATCAGCCCCAGCATTTT	CASSLMVRDYQPQHF
TRBJ2-3	TRBD2	TRBV20-1	14	.	TGCAGTGCTAGAGATATTCTAGCGGGAGATACGCAGTATTTT	CSARDILAGDTQYF
TRBJ2-6	TRBD1	TRBV5-6	18	few	TGTGCCAGCAGCGGCACCGGGACAGGGGGTTCTGGGGCCAACGTCCTGACTTTC	CASSGTGTGGSGANVLTF
TRBJ2-5	.	TRBV4-3	14	.	TGCGCCAGCAGCCAAGAGGGACACAGAGAGACCCAGTACTTC	CASSQEGHRETQYF
TRBJ1-2	.	TRBV7-9	12	.	TGTGCCAGCAGCTCACAGGGTATGGGCTACACCTTC	CASSSQGMGYTF
TRBJ2-3	.	TRBV12-3/TRBV12-4	12	.	TGTGCCAGCAACAAAGGAAGTGATACGCAGTATTTT	CASNKGSDTQYF
TRBJ2-7	TRBD1	TRBV6-1	13	.	TGTGCCAGCACCTCTGGACAGGGGTTGGAGCAGTACTTC	CASTSGQGLEQYF
TRBJ2-7	.	TRBV5-1	11	.	TGCGCCAGCAGCTTCGCGAGCGAGCAGTACTTC	CASSFASEQYF
TRBJ2-2	TRBD1	TRBV20-1	15	.	TGCAGTGCGAGAGACAGGGGGCTACCATCCGGGGAGCTGTTTTTT	CSARDRGLPSGELFF
TRBJ2-7	.	TRBV7-2	12	many	TGTGCCAGCAGCCTGACAGATTACGAGCAGTACTTC	CASSLTDYEQYF
TRBJ1-1	.	TRBV5-1	13	few	TGCGCCAGCAGGCCGACTCTGAACACTGAAGCTTTCTTT	CASRPTLNTEAFF
TRBJ1-5	.	TRBV6-1	13	.	TGTGCCAGCAGTATGGCAGATTATCAGCCCCAGCATTTT	CASSMADYQPQHF
TRBJ2-7	.	TRBV20-1	14	.	TGCAGTGCTAGTGCCGCGGCAAGCTCCTACGAGCAGTACTTC	CSASAAASSYEQYF
TRBJ2-1	TRBD2	TRBV9	15	.	TGTGCCAGCAGCCTCAGACAGAGCGGGAACAATGAGCAGTTCTTC	CASSLRQSGNNEQFF
TRBJ2-5	.	TRBV10-3	12	few	TGTGCCGCCCTGACAGACCAAGAGACCCAGTACTTC	CAALTDQETQYF
TRBJ2-6	.	TRBV7-3	18	.	TGTGCCAGCAGCTTTGGGGGCCGCGACATGGGTGGGGCCAACGTCCTGACTTTC	CASSFGGRDMGGANVLTF
TRBJ2-2	.	TRBV24-1	12	.	TGTGCCACCTGGGGGAACACCGGGGAGCTGTTTTTT	CATWGNTGELFF
TRBJ2-2	.	TRBV5-1	15	many	TGCGCCAGCAGCTTGGCCAGGGCGAACACCGGGGAGCTGTTTTTT	CASSLARANTGELFF
TRBJ2-3	TRBD2	TRBV20-1	19	.	TGCAGTGCTAGGAAATCCGGGACTAGCGGGAGTGCCTCTCCAGATACGCAGTATTTT	CSARKSGTSGSASPDTQYF
TRBJ1-5	.	TRBV20-1	14	few	TGCAGTGCTCGGCCCAACGGGAACAATCAGCCCCAGCATTTT	CSARPNGNNQPQHF
TRBJ2-7	.	TRBV28	12	.	TGTGCCGGTTATGGGGGTGCCTACGAGCAGTACTTC	CAGYGGAYEQYF
TRBJ2-3	.	TRBV25-1	15	.	TGTGCCAGCAGTGGCACAACCGCTAGCACAGATACGCAGTATTTT	CASSGTTASTDTQYF
TRBJ2-7	.	TRBV21-1	15	.	TGTGCCAGCAGCAAAGCGTTGCGGGGTTCCTACGAGCAGTACTTC	CASSKALRGSYEQYF
TRBJ2-2	.	TRBV4-2	14	.	TGTGCCAGCAGCCAAGATCATCAGCCCGGGGAGCTGTTTTTT	CASSQDHQPGELFF
TRBJ2-5	.	TRBV27	14	few	TGTGCCAGCGGAGAGACACCGTACCAAGAGACCCAGTACTTC	CASGETPYQETQYF
TRBJ2-3	.	TRBV20-1	13	.	TGCAGCGCCCCGCCGGTTCACACAGATACGCAGTATTTT	CSAPPVHTDTQYF